One sample yielded the 8 T cell receptor beta chains listed below, sequenced in a study of cytotoxic CD8 clonotypes in ibrutinib-treated CLL. Only in-frame clones appear in the TCRdb table, and some are missing; sequencing was by immunoSEQ multiplex PCR. The sample shows more than 200,000 clones, under 80% of them seen only once. The starting material was PBMCs, obtained after 24 months of ibrutinib treatment. The receptors shown here come from a human donor with chronic lymphocytic leukemia.

V gene TRBV18 combines with J gene TRBJ2-3; 9 bases map to TRBD2. The CDR3 has 18 residues. The germline V gene encodes CDR1 KGHSH and CDR2 LQKENI. V shed 2 bases, J shed 1 base, and the junction held 10 bases outside the gene matches. The CDR3 spells CASSPNPIAGVGTDTQYF. The DNA of the CDR3 is TGTGCCAGCTCACCAAATCCCATAGCGGGAGTAGGCACAGATACGCAGTATTTT.

This rearrangement joins TRBV7-3 to TRBJ2-1; 10 nucleotides agree with TRBD2. The germline V gene encodes CDR1 SGHTA and CDR2 FQGTGA. J was trimmed by 5 bases and V by 5 bases; bases with no gene match: 12. CDR3 length: 17 amino acids. CDR3 amino acids: CASSIRTSGVIDNEQFF. CDR3 nucleotide sequence: TGTGCCAGCAGCATCCGGACTAGCGGAGTAATAGACAATGAGCAGTTCTTC.

This chain connects TRBV25-1 to TRBJ2-1; tentative D call: TRBD2 (5 bases). V was cut by 8 bases and J by 9 bases, with 17 bases left in between. The germline V gene has CDR1 MGHDK and CDR2 SYGVNS. The CDR3 runs to 13 residues. Written as DNA, the CDR3 is TGTGCCAGCTATGGACCGGAACTAGTTGAGCAGTTCTTC. This encodes CASYGPELVEQFF.

The V call is TRBV11-1, the J call TRBJ1-1; no clear D gene. The CDR3 spans 12 residues. The V and J ends lost 5 bases and 6 bases respectively, with 10 bases between them. Looked up from germline, CDR1 is SGHAT and CDR2 is FQDESV (reference sequence). DNA of the CDR3: TGTGCCAGCAGCGTGAAAGGCGCTGAAGCTTTCTTT. Protein product: CASSVKGAEAFF.

The chain joins TRBV7-8 to TRBJ2-7; D unclear. V lost 1 base to trimming and J lost 4 bases, with 5 bases between them. Per the germline V gene, CDR1 is SGHVS and CDR2 is FQNEAQ. This CDR3 has 12 amino acids. The CDR3 reads CASSLGVYEQYF. CDR3 bases: TGTGCCAGCAGCTTAGGTGTTTACGAGCAGTACTTC.

The rearrangement joins TRBV5-5 to TRBJ2-5; no clear D. The CDR3 extends over 15 amino acids. Looked up from germline, CDR1 is SGHKS and CDR2 is YYEKEE (reference sequence). V dropped 1 base and J dropped 3 bases, with 13 bases sitting between them. In DNA, the CDR3 is TGTGCCAGCAGCTTGTTTGGCAGCATAGAAGAGACCCAGTACTTC. Its protein is CASSLFGSIEETQYF. Drawing the rest from reference TRBV5-5 and TRBJ2-5, the complete variable domain is DAGVTQSPTHLIKTRGQQVTLRCSPISGHKSVSWYQQVLGQGPQFIFQYYEKEERGRGNFPDRFSARQFPNYSSELNVNALLLGDSALYLCASSLFGSIEETQYFGPGTRLLVL.

The CDR3 loop is CASSFFGRREVADTQYF. CDR3 coding DNA: TGTGCCAGCAGTTTCTTCGGGAGGCGGGAGGTGGCAGATACGCAGTATTTT. The chain employs TRBV28 and TRBJ2-3; 8 nucleotides line up with TRBD2. Germline-derived CDR1 and CDR2 are MDHEN and SYDVKM. The CDR3 loop spans 17 amino acids. The ends lost 3 bases at V and 4 bases at J; junction bases unmatched: 12.

A single count supports this clone. The chain is built from TRBV5-8 and TRBJ1-5; D is possibly TRBD1 (6 bases). V was trimmed by 3 bases and J by 1 base, leaving 8 bases between them. Germline-derived CDR1 and CDR2 are SGHTS and YDEGEE. The CDR3 has 14 amino acids. The CDR3, as DNA: TGTGCCAGCAGCTCTGGACAGAGCAATCAGCCCCAGCATTTT. Protein product: CASSSGQSNQPQHF. Variable domain in full (rest from reference TRBV5-8 and TRBJ1-5): EAGVTQSPTHLIKTRGQQATLRCSPISGHTSVYWYQQALGLGLQFLLWYDEGEERNRGNFPPRFSGRQFPNYSSELNVNALELEDSALYLCASSSGQSNQPQHFGDGTRLSIL.